Shown below are 25 T cell receptor beta chains from a single sample sequenced in a study of blood T cell repertoires in COVID-19. Method: immunoSEQ multiplex PCR; TCRdb's copy keeps in-frame clones and lacks some. The sample has more than 250,000 clones; 80% to 90% are singletons. Sequenced material: PBMCs or T cells enriched from blood (not recorded which). All receptors derive from a man aged 30-40 years who had recovered from COVID-19.

With respect to this clone: Compared with germline, one end of the junction differs, possibly owing to a read error. The rearrangement uses TRBV30 and TRBJ1-6, with D possibly matching TRBD1 (6 bases). The CDR3 has 13 residues. The germline V gene has CDR1 GTSNPN and CDR2 SVGIG (reference sequence). CDR3 sequence reads: CAGSLGGGSPLHF. The CDR3 nucleotides are TGTGCCGGGAGTCTGGGAGGGGGTTCACCCCTCCACTTT.

Comment on this clone: Other DNA sequences in this sample translate to the same CDR3. This chain joins TRBV3-1 (or the pseudogene TRBV3-2) and TRBJ1-5; the match to TRBD1 covers 11 bases. The CDR3 sequence is 15 residues long. CDR1 is LGHDT, CDR2 YNNKEL, per germline (reference sequence). The J segment lost 7 bases and the V segment lost 4 bases, leaving 6 bases of the junction unmatched. CDR3 region: CASSPGTGGLQPQHF. Written as DNA, the CDR3 is TGTGCCAGCAGCCCAGGGACAGGGGGTTTGCAGCCCCAGCATTTT.

The chain employs TRBV5-1 and TRBJ1-5, with D maybe TRBD1 (6 bases). This CDR3 has 14 amino acids. Germline-derived CDR1 and CDR2 are SGHRS and YFSETQ. Trimming cost V 4 bases and J 0 bases, with 8 bases left between them. The CDR3 reads CASSPDSSNQPQHF. DNA of the CDR3: TGCGCCAGCAGCCCGGACAGTAGCAATCAGCCCCAGCATTTT.

The chain couples TRBV11-2 to TRBJ1-4; D gene uncertain. V shed 5 bases and J shed 8 bases, with 18 bases lying between them. The CDR3 totals 15 residues. Germline values: CDR1 SGHAT, CDR2 FQNNGV. CDR3 coding DNA: TGTGCCAGCAGCCCCAGCGCGGGCCAACGGGAAAAACTGTTTTTT. This sequence encodes CASSPSAGQREKLFF.

The rearrangement links TRBV6-5 to TRBJ1-1, with a weak D call TRBD1 (6 bases). CDR3 size: 13 residues. Germline lookup yields CDR1 MNHEY and CDR2 SVGAGI. The V gene lost 5 bases and the J gene lost 5 bases, with 12 bases spanning the gap. In DNA form, the CDR3 reads TGTGCCAGCAGTCCTCGGGGGGCTACTGAAGCTTTCTTT. Encoded protein: CASSPRGATEAFF.

The chain employs TRBV13 and TRBJ2-5; the match to TRBD1 covers 8 bases. Germline V gene sequence: CDR1 PRHDT, CDR2 FYEKMQ (reference sequence). This CDR3 region has 14 residues. Trimming cost V 5 bases and J 7 bases; bases outside gene matches: 9. In DNA form, the CDR3 reads TGTGCCAGCAGCGTGAACAGGGGGAAGGGGACCCAGTACTTC. Protein sequence: CASSVNRGKGTQYF.

The chain carries TRBV7-8 and TRBJ2-7; maybe TRBD2 (6 bases). The CDR3 sequence is 12 residues long. Deletions cut 5 bases from V and 3 bases from J, with 8 bases between. Per germline, CDR1 SGHVS and CDR2 FQNEAQ. The CDR3, as DNA: TGTGCCAGCAGCCCGACTAGCTACGAGCAGTACTTC. Translated, it gives CASSPTSYEQYF.

The chain joins TRBV18 to TRBJ2-2; unclear D gene. This CDR3 has 14 residues. Germline CDR1 reads KGHSH; CDR2 reads LQKENI. V was clipped by 1 base and J by 4 bases, with 7 bases between them. The CDR3 loop is CASSPLAPTGELFF. In DNA form, the CDR3 reads TGTGCCAGCTCACCACTAGCACCCACCGGGGAGCTGTTTTTT.

The chain links TRBV19 to TRBJ2-1; 12 nucleotides align to TRBD2. The CDR3 has 15 amino acids. Germline values: CDR1 LNHDA, CDR2 SQIVND (reference sequence). Losses at the gene ends were 7 bases for V and 5 bases for J; bases not matched to a gene: 6. CDR3 sequence: CASNGLAGTHNEQFF. The CDR3 DNA sequence: TGTGCCAGTAATGGACTAGCGGGGACACACAATGAGCAGTTCTTC.

The chain joins TRBV6-5 to TRBJ1-1; D is ambiguous. CDR1 and CDR2 from the germline V gene are MNHEY and SVGAGI. The V and J ends lost 7 bases and 3 bases respectively, with 12 bases between them. The CDR3 extends over 13 amino acids. CDR3 sequence reads: CASNPSGYTEAFF. Written as DNA, the CDR3 is TGTGCCAGCAATCCTTCGGGGTACACTGAAGCTTTCTTT.

The chain recombines TRBV3-1 (or the pseudogene TRBV3-2) with TRBJ2-2, with D unresolved. Trimming left V 6 bases short and J 2 bases short, with 4 bases between. This CDR3 spans 12 amino acids. CDR1 and CDR2 (germline): LGHDT, YNNKEL (reference sequence). The DNA of the CDR3 is TGTGCCAGCAGACTTAACACCGGGGAGCTGTTTTTT. Protein sequence: CASRLNTGELFF.

The chain joins TRBV3-1 (or the pseudogene TRBV3-2) to TRBJ1-2; D ambiguous. Trimming took off 0 bases at V and 6 bases at J, with 11 bases between the two ends. CDR1 LGHDT and CDR2 YNNKEL come from the germline V gene (reference sequence). CDR3 length equals 14 residues. The CDR3, as DNA: TGTGCCAGCAGCCAAGATCCGGGGTCTCATGGCTACACCTTC. Its protein is CASSQDPGSHGYTF.

The genes are TRBV18 and TRBJ2-7; D possibly corresponds to TRBD1 (6 bases). CDR3 length: 14 amino acids. V was clipped by 5 bases and J by 2 bases, with 13 bases between them. The germline V gene encodes CDR1 KGHSH and CDR2 LQKENI. The chain's CDR3 is CASSGSGDPYEQYF. Written as DNA, the CDR3 is TGTGCCAGCTCAGGGTCAGGGGACCCCTACGAGCAGTACTTC.

The chain joins TRBV6-2 or TRBV6-3 to TRBJ2-1, with 15 bases identical to TRBD2. Germline V gene sequence: CDR1 MNHEY, CDR2 SVGEGT. The CDR3 length is 17 residues. V was pared by 5 bases and J by 5 bases, with 7 bases of the junction left unmatched. This CDR3 reads CASSRPGLAGGHNEQFF. DNA for the CDR3: TGTGCCAGCAGTAGACCGGGACTAGCGGGGGGTCACAATGAGCAGTTCTTC.

This chain joins TRBV3-1 (or the pseudogene TRBV3-2) and TRBJ1-2, with D perhaps matching TRBD1 (6 bases). Germline CDR1 is LGHDT and CDR2 is YNNKEL (reference sequence). The CDR3 length is 13 residues. V lost 3 bases and J 5 bases, leaving 10 bases between the germline ends. This chain's CDR3 is CASSHDRSYGYTF. As DNA, the CDR3 is TGTGCCAGCAGCCACGACAGGTCTTATGGCTACACCTTC.

The genes are TRBV27 and TRBJ2-2; D might be TRBD2 (6 bases). The CDR3 totals 17 residues. V shed 2 bases and J shed 1 base, with 14 bases lying between them. CDR1 and CDR2 from the germline V gene are MNHEY and SMNVEV (reference sequence). This CDR3 is CASSLGPRGGNTGELFF. CDR3 DNA: TGTGCCAGCAGTTTAGGCCCCCGGGGAGGGAACACCGGGGAGCTGTTTTTT.

The CDR3 sequence is CASSSGNSLRNTIYF. DNA for the CDR3: TGTGCCAGCAGTTCAGGGAACTCACTTAGAAACACCATATATTTT. J is TRBJ1-3 and V is TRBV6-5; D might be TRBD1 (5 bases). V lost 4 bases and J 5 bases, leaving 15 bases between the germline ends. This CDR3 is 15 amino acids long. Germline V gene data show CDR1 as MNHEY and CDR2 as SVGAGI.

The V call is TRBV20-1, the J call TRBJ1-2; a weak D match, TRBD1 (5 bases). The V gene's germline CDR1 is DFQATT and CDR2 SNEGSKA (reference sequence). Trimming removed 3 bases from V and 6 bases from J, with 11 bases in between. The CDR3 extends over 12 amino acids. CDR3 region: CSASPRVDGYTF. The CDR3 nucleotides are TGCAGTGCTAGTCCCAGGGTAGATGGCTACACCTTC.

The chain has TRBV27 and TRBJ1-1, with 9 bases that match TRBD1. The CDR3 totals 13 residues. Germline assignment: CDR1 MNHEY and CDR2 SMNVEV (reference sequence). V lost 2 bases to trimming and J lost 11 bases; unmatched junction nucleotides: 6. DNA for the CDR3: TGTGCCAGCAGTTTAAACAGGGGGCAGGGGGCTTTCTTT. This translates into CASSLNRGQGAFF.

The chain uses TRBV27 and TRBJ1-5, with 7 bases aligning to TRBD1. This CDR3 comprises 14 residues. With 4 bases clipped from V and 6 bases from J, the junction kept 6 bases outside the gene matches. Germline CDR1 MNHEY, CDR2 SMNVEV (reference sequence). CDR3 sequence: CASSSGGGGQPQHF. The CDR3 nucleotides read TGTGCCAGCAGTTCCGGAGGGGGCGGTCAGCCCCAGCATTTT.

The CDR3 region is CASSQGGGRETQYF. In DNA form, the CDR3 reads TGTGCCAGCAGCCAAGGGGGAGGGCGGGAGACCCAGTACTTC. J is TRBJ2-5 and V is TRBV3-1 (or the pseudogene TRBV3-2); TRBD2 matches at 7 bases. The ends lost 1 base at V and 5 bases at J; junction bases unmatched: 4. From germline, CDR1 is LGHDT and CDR2 YNNKEL (reference sequence). The CDR3 is 14 amino acids.

This clone is a singleton in its sample. The J gene is TRBJ1-2, the V gene TRBV9, with 7 bases fitting TRBD1. V dropped 2 bases and J dropped 0; count of bases not matched to a gene: 7. Per germline, CDR1 SGDLS and CDR2 YYNGEE. The CDR3 runs 16 residues. CDR3 coding DNA: TGTGCCAGCAGCGTCGATGGGACAGCGACTAACTATGGCTACACCTTC. It specifies CASSVDGTATNYGYTF.

The chain joins TRBV12-3 or TRBV12-4 to TRBJ2-7; D not resolved. The CDR3 length is 12 residues. Trimming stripped 4 bases from V and 7 bases from J, with 11 bases between. The CDR3 nucleotides are TGTGCCAGCAGTTCGGCTGCCGGGGAGCAGTACTTC. It translates to CASSSAAGEQYF.

Remarks on this clone: Other DNA sequences within the sample encode an identical CDR3. This chain uses TRBV5-1 with TRBJ2-3, with TRBD2 matching 11 bases. The V gene's germline CDR1 is SGHRS and CDR2 YFSETQ. V was pared by 0 bases and J by 4 bases, with 4 bases of the junction left unmatched. The CDR3 has 16 amino acids. For the CDR3, the DNA is TGCGCCAGCAGCTTGGGGCTAGCGGGGGGTTCAGATACGCAGTATTTT. Its translation is CASSLGLAGGSDTQYF. The complete variable domain, with remaining parts taken from reference TRBV5-1 and TRBJ2-3, reads KAGVTQTPRYLIKTRGQQVTLSCSPISGHRSVSWYQQTPGQGLQFLFEYFSETQRNKGNFPGRFSGRQFSNSRSEMNVSTLELGDSALYLCASSLGLAGGSDTQYFGPGTRLTVL.

The chain joins TRBV2 to TRBJ1-5; D is possibly TRBD1 (6 bases). V lost 7 bases to trimming and J lost 4 bases, with 11 bases between them. The CDR3 extends over 13 amino acids. Per the germline V gene, CDR1 is SNHLY and CDR2 is FYNNEI. The CDR3 protein is CASKGGVNQPQHF. DNA for the CDR3: TGTGCCAGCAAGGGGGGGGTAAATCAGCCCCAGCATTTT.